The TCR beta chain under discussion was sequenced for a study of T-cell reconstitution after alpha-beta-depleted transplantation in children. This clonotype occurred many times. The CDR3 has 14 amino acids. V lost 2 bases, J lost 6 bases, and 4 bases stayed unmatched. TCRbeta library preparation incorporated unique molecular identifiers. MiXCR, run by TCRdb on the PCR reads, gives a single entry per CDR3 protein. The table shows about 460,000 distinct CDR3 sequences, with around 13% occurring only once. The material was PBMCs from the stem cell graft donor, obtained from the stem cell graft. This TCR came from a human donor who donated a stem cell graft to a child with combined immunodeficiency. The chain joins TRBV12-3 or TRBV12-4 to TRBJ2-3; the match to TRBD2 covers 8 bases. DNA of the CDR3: TGTGCCAGCAGTTTATTGCGGGAGGTGGATACGCAGTATTTT. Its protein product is CASSLLREVDTQYF.